This passage covers 8 T cell receptor beta chains from one sample sequenced in a study of T cell responses to AZD1222 COVID-19 vaccine. The data were produced by immunoSEQ multiplex PCR, yet TCRdb's version contains in-frame clones alone and is incomplete. The sample lists about 130,000 clones, approximately 93% occurring once. This specimen consisted of peripheral blood, obtained on day 0 of AZD1222 vaccination. The source is an adult in good health.

The chain recombines TRBV6-5 with TRBJ1-6; D remains unclear. The CDR3 spans 14 residues. From germline, CDR1 is MNHEY and CDR2 SVGAGI. Trimming pared 5 bases from V and 0 bases from J, leaving 5 bases between. CDR3 residues: CASSPNSYNSPLHF. The CDR3 nucleotides read TGTGCCAGCAGTCCCAACTCCTATAATTCACCCCTCCACTTT.

The chain joins TRBV5-5 to TRBJ2-3, with TRBD1 identical over 8 bases. V was pared by 4 bases and J by 1 base, with 11 bases of the junction left unmatched. Per germline, CDR1 SGHKS and CDR2 YYEKEE (reference sequence). This CDR3 has 17 residues. The CDR3 here is CASSRTRTGLGTDTQYF. The CDR3 coding sequence is TGTGCCAGCAGCCGCACCCGGACAGGGCTGGGCACAGATACGCAGTATTTT.

This clone was observed a handful of times. The rearrangement joins TRBV6-4 to TRBJ2-3, with TRBD2 matching over 11 bases. The CDR3 loop spans 16 amino acids. Germline V gives CDR1 MRHNA, CDR2 SNTAGT. The V gene end was trimmed by 0 bases and the J gene end by 2 bases; junction bases not matched to a gene: 1. The CDR3 is CASSDSSGGATDTQYF. The CDR3 DNA reads TGTGCCAGCAGTGACTCTAGCGGGGGGGCCACAGATACGCAGTATTTT.

CDR3 sequence (DNA): TGCGCCAGCAGCCAGGAAGCCCGCACAGATACGCAGTATTTT. This codes for CASSQEARTDTQYF. The rearrangement links TRBV4-1 to TRBJ2-3, with D hard to call. Germline V lookup: CDR1 MGHRA, CDR2 YSYEKL. Trimming left V 3 bases short and J 1 base short, with 8 bases between. The CDR3 is 14 amino acids.

The J gene is TRBJ1-3, the V gene TRBV6-6; D unclear. The V end lost 2 bases, the J end lost 0 bases, and 8 bases lay between the germline ends. The CDR3 consists of 15 residues. Germline V gene lookup returns CDR1 MNHNY and CDR2 SVGAGI (reference sequence). This CDR3 reads CASSYEHFSGNTIYF. CDR3 bases: TGTGCCAGCAGTTACGAGCATTTCTCTGGAAACACCATATATTTT.

The J gene is TRBJ1-2, the V gene TRBV6-5; TRBD1 might be the D (5 bases). CDR1 and CDR2 (germline): MNHEY, SVGAGI. The CDR3 has 13 residues. Trimming shortened V by 6 bases and J by 7 bases, and 15 bases separated the two germline ends. The CDR3 DNA sequence: TGTGCCAGCAGCCTCGGGACGGATTTTGGCTACACCTTC. Protein: CASSLGTDFGYTF.

This clone was seen only a few times. The J gene is TRBJ2-7, the V gene TRBV6-1, with D perhaps matching TRBD1 (6 bases). Trimming stripped 1 base from V and 2 bases from J, with 12 bases between. The CDR3 is 15 amino acids. Germline V gene data show CDR1 as MNHNS and CDR2 as SASEGT. In nucleotides, the CDR3 is TGTGCCAGCAGTGAAGGGGTGACAGGACCCTACGAGCAGTACTTC. Translation: CASSEGVTGPYEQYF.

This clone was counted a single time. The gene calls are TRBV10-3 and TRBJ2-5; 8 nucleotides align to TRBD1. V shed 6 bases and J 4 bases; nucleotides not matched to a gene: 10. This CDR3 comprises 15 residues. The germline V gene has CDR1 ENHRY and CDR2 SYGVKD. In DNA, the CDR3 is TGTGCCATCAGCGGGGCCACAGGGGGTAGAGAGACCCAGTACTTC. Amino acid sequence: CAISGATGGRETQYF.